These T cell receptor beta chains were read from a single sample in a study of blood T cell repertoires in COVID-19. Measured with immunoSEQ multiplex PCR; TCRdb has only the in-frame clones, and not every one. This sample yields hundreds of thousands of clones, of which around 87% are seen a single time; about 6.9% belongs to the top ten. Sequencing used peripheral blood. Every receptor here comes from a woman between 50 and 59 years old with COVID-19, enrolled during active disease. CDR3s include the opening cysteine and the closing phenylalanine or tryptophan. A D gene is named only where the DNA matches it firmly. The size of a clone is reported for some rows only, either as once, few or many, or as a class for expanded clones.

j_call: TRBJ1-1
clone_size: -
d_call: -
v_call: TRBV9
cdr3_aa: CASSGHEQLNTEAFF
cdr3_nt: TGTGCCAGCAGCGGTCATGAACAGTTGAACACTGAAGCTTTCTTT

j_call: TRBJ2-7
clone_size: once
d_call: TRBD2
v_call: TRBV3-1/TRBV3-2
cdr3_aa: CASSRREGDEQYF
cdr3_nt: TGTGCCAGCAGCCGTAGGGAGGGAGACGAGCAGTACTTC

j_call: TRBJ1-1
clone_size: once
d_call: -
v_call: TRBV12-3/TRBV12-4
cdr3_aa: CASSFRGFEAFF
cdr3_nt: TGTGCCAGCAGTTTTCGGGGATTTGAAGCTTTCTTT

j_call: TRBJ1-2
clone_size: -
d_call: -
v_call: TRBV29-1
cdr3_aa: CSVRTANYGYTF
cdr3_nt: TGCAGCGTTCGGACAGCTAACTATGGCTACACCTTC

j_call: TRBJ2-5
clone_size: -
d_call: TRBD1
v_call: TRBV3-1/TRBV3-2
cdr3_aa: CASRRGQAARETQYF
cdr3_nt: TGTGCCAGCAGACGCGGACAGGCCGCGAGAGAGACCCAGTACTTC

j_call: TRBJ2-7
clone_size: -
d_call: TRBD2
v_call: TRBV4-2
cdr3_aa: CASSQENSGGIYEQYF
cdr3_nt: TGTGCCAGCAGCCAAGAGAATAGCGGGGGGATCTACGAGCAGTACTTC

j_call: TRBJ1-5
clone_size: once
d_call: TRBD1
v_call: TRBV5-5
cdr3_aa: CASSLGQGIFQPQHF
cdr3_nt: TGTGCCAGCAGCCTGGGACAGGGTATTTTTCAGCCCCAGCATTTT

j_call: TRBJ2-1
clone_size: -
d_call: TRBD2
v_call: TRBV7-2
cdr3_aa: CASSLAPSGSYNEQFF
cdr3_nt: TGTGCCAGCAGCTTAGCGCCGAGCGGGAGCTACAATGAGCAGTTCTTC

j_call: TRBJ1-2
clone_size: -
d_call: -
v_call: TRBV6-1
cdr3_aa: CASSELERGYTF
cdr3_nt: TGTGCCAGCAGTGAACTTGAGAGAGGCTACACCTTC

j_call: TRBJ1-5
clone_size: -
d_call: -
v_call: TRBV7-2
cdr3_aa: CASSLQGRHLDFNQPQHF
cdr3_nt: TGTGCCAGCAGCTTACAAGGCAGGCACCTGGATTTTAATCAGCCCCAGCATTTT

j_call: TRBJ1-1
clone_size: -
d_call: -
v_call: TRBV3-1/TRBV3-2
cdr3_aa: CASRLTENTEAFF
cdr3_nt: TGTGCCAGCAGACTTACAGAGAACACTGAAGCTTTCTTT